Included here is one TCR beta chain sequence, with context. Clones were read by immunoSEQ multiplex PCR, and TCRdb kept only the in-frame ones, dropping some. The data contain approximately 90,000 clones, 94% of them singletons. The source of the sample is a study of T cell changes during pregnancy in multiple sclerosis. This receptor was obtained from a female donor with multiple sclerosis, enrolled in a pregnancy study. The sample was peripheral blood, taken in the third trimester of pregnancy.

This CDR3 reads CASSLQADPFF. The CDR3 region has the DNA TGTGCCAGCAGTTTACAGGCAGATCCTTTCTTT. The chain joins TRBV28 to TRBJ1-1, with D unclear. Between the trimmed V and J ends, which lost 2 bases and 12 bases, there was a span of 10 bases. The CDR3 totals 11 residues. Germline CDR1 is MDHEN and CDR2 is SYDVKM.